Listed below are T cell receptor beta chains from one sample, sequenced in a study of cytotoxic CD8 clonotypes in ibrutinib-treated CLL. TCRdb's table, derived via immunoSEQ multiplex PCR, lists solely in-frame clones and lacks some. The data show about 330,000 clones, roughly 71% seen once. The sample in question was PBMCs, obtained after 36 months of ibrutinib treatment. These receptors originate from a human donor with chronic lymphocytic leukemia. The CDR3 runs from the conserved cysteine through the conserved F or W. D genes are given only for firm matches. A clone size is listed for some rows: how often the clone was seen (once, few, many), or a class if it is expanded.

d_gene	v_gene	j_gene	abundance	CDR3aa	CDR3nt
.	TRBV9	TRBJ2-2	.	CASSPLGNTGELFF	TGTGCCAGCAGCCCCCTGGGGAACACCGGGGAGCTGTTTTTT
.	TRBV6-5	TRBJ1-4	few	CASSSGGKLFF	TGTGCCAGCAGTTCAGGTGGAAAACTGTTTTTT
.	TRBV5-1	TRBJ2-7	.	CASSLWTGPFEQYF	TGCGCCAGCAGCTTGTGGACCGGGCCCTTCGAGCAGTACTTC
.	TRBV28	TRBJ2-7	few	CASVSHGRSSYEQYF	TGTGCCAGCGTAAGCCACGGGCGCTCCTCCTACGAGCAGTACTTC
.	TRBV7-8	TRBJ2-3	few	CASSLHTDTQYF	TGTGCCAGCAGCTTACACACAGATACGCAGTATTTT
.	TRBV19	TRBJ2-6	.	CASTLGSGGANVLTF	TGTGCCAGTACCCTGGGGAGTGGCGGGGCCAACGTCCTGACTTTC
.	TRBV7-3	TRBJ1-1	.	CASSQTGNTEAFF	TGTGCCAGCAGCCAAACAGGGAACACTGAAGCTTTCTTT
.	TRBV11-2	TRBJ2-5	.	CASSLSIGGVETQYF	TGTGCCAGCAGCTTATCCATAGGGGGAGTTGAGACCCAGTACTTC
.	TRBV27	TRBJ2-3	.	CASSLTSSTDTQYF	TGTGCCAGCAGCCTAACCTCTAGCACAGATACGCAGTATTTT
.	TRBV14	TRBJ1-6	.	CASSQDLVQRSPLHF	TGTGCCAGCAGCCAAGATTTGGTACAGCGGTCACCCCTCCACTTT
.	TRBV4-1	TRBJ2-1	.	CASSRQREQFF	TGCGCCAGCAGCCGACAGCGGGAGCAGTTCTTC
.	TRBV7-8	TRBJ1-6	.	CASSLGGTYNSPLHF	TGTGCCAGCAGCTTAGGGGGCACCTATAATTCACCCCTCCACTTT
.	TRBV6-5	TRBJ1-5	.	CASSSVPYQPQHF	TGTGCCAGCAGCTCAGTCCCATATCAGCCCCAGCATTTT
.	TRBV19	TRBJ1-5	.	CASSILAGQQPQHF	TGTGCCAGTAGTATATTGGCAGGTCAACAGCCCCAGCATTTT
.	TRBV5-1	TRBJ2-5	.	CASSRDKTYQETQYF	TGCGCCAGCAGCCGGGACAAGACCTACCAAGAGACCCAGTACTTC
TRBD2	TRBV5-4	TRBJ2-1	.	CASTLRTSGGYEQFF	TGTGCCAGCACCCTGAGGACTAGCGGAGGATACGAGCAGTTCTTC
.	TRBV10-2	TRBJ1-2	.	CASSGTASNYGYTF	TGCGCCAGCAGTGGCACCGCCTCTAACTATGGCTACACCTTC
TRBD1	TRBV4-1	TRBJ1-6	.	CASSPSSLSGTGWRSPLHF	TGCGCCAGCAGCCCTTCCTCTCTTTCCGGGACAGGGTGGAGGTCACCCCTCCACTTT
.	TRBV25-1	TRBJ1-2	once	CASSDWAGFSVYGYTF	TGTGCCAGCAGTGATTGGGCAGGGTTTTCTGTCTATGGCTACACCTTC
.	TRBV29-1	TRBJ1-3	.	CSVAGTASGNTIYF	TGCAGCGTTGCCGGGACTGCATCTGGAAACACCATATATTTT
TRBD2	TRBV7-2	TRBJ2-3	.	CASSSGLAGVIDTQYF	TGTGCCAGCAGCTCCGGACTAGCGGGGGTCATTGATACGCAGTATTTT
TRBD2	TRBV20-1	TRBJ2-1	.	CSARGTSGLFF	TGCAGTGCTAGGGGGACTAGCGGTTTGTTCTTC
TRBD2	TRBV28	TRBJ2-7	few	CASSLAGLYEQYF	TGTGCCAGCAGCCTAGCGGGACTCTACGAGCAGTACTTC
.	TRBV10-3	TRBJ1-2	.	CAISQGIAYGYTF	TGTGCCATATCCCAAGGGATCGCCTATGGCTACACCTTC
TRBD1	TRBV6-6	TRBJ1-6	.	CASSQDRAYSPLHF	TGTGCCAGCAGTCAGGACAGGGCATATTCACCCCTCCACTTT
TRBD2	TRBV9	TRBJ2-3	.	CASSVSGRSTDTQYF	TGTGCCAGCAGCGTTAGCGGGAGGTCCACAGATACGCAGTATTTT
.	TRBV5-5	TRBJ2-3	.	CASSLGLGVHTDTQYF	TGTGCCAGCAGCTTGGGTCTAGGCGTACACACAGATACGCAGTATTTT
.	TRBV2	TRBJ2-1	.	CASSEPIEGEKRHLYNEQFF	TGTGCCAGCAGTGAACCCATAGAGGGGGAAAAACGACACCTGTACAATGAGCAGTTCTTC
TRBD1	TRBV29-1	TRBJ2-7	.	CSVLKTGGLSYEQYF	TGCAGCGTTTTAAAGACAGGGGGCCTCTCCTACGAGCAGTACTTC
.	TRBV29-1	TRBJ1-5	.	CSVSHGTSSNQPQHF	TGCAGCGTTTCCCACGGCACCTCTAGCAATCAGCCCCAGCATTTT
.	TRBV15	TRBJ2-7	.	CATSRAGVRTHEQHF	TGTGCCACCAGCAGAGCGGGGGTTAGGACTCACGAGCAGCACTTC
.	TRBV4-1	TRBJ1-2	.	CASSQDRQGTYGYTF	TGCGCCAGCAGTCAAGATCGGCAGGGTACTTATGGCTACACCTTC
TRBD1	TRBV27	TRBJ2-4	.	CASSLVGTGGIQYF	TGTGCCAGCAGTTTAGTGGGGACAGGGGGCATTCAGTACTTC
.	TRBV29-1	TRBJ2-5	.	CSVEPHTGETQYF	TGCAGCGTTGAACCCCACACAGGGGAGACCCAGTACTTC
TRBD1	TRBV11-3	TRBJ2-3	.	CASSSGQGTDTQYF	TGTGCCAGCAGCTCCGGACAGGGAACAGATACGCAGTATTTT
.	TRBV7-2	TRBJ2-5	.	CASSLTADHGETQYF	TGTGCCAGCAGCTTAACGGCGGATCACGGAGAGACCCAGTACTTC
.	TRBV10-1	TRBJ2-7	once	CASSDSPGKSEQYF	TGCGCCAGCAGTGATTCCCCAGGGAAGTCCGAGCAGTACTTC
.	TRBV7-3	TRBJ2-5	.	CASSSRREETQYF	TGTGCCAGCAGCTCGCGCAGGGAAGAGACCCAGTACTTC
.	TRBV29-1	TRBJ2-1	.	CSVRVSNEQFF	TGCAGCGTTCGAGTTAGCAATGAGCAGTTCTTC
.	TRBV10-2	TRBJ1-1	.	CASSEGGGNTEAFF	TGCGCCAGCAGTGAGGGCGGCGGGAACACTGAAGCTTTCTTT
TRBD1	TRBV18	TRBJ2-3	.	CASSSGYRGWGPDTQYF	TGTGCCAGCTCATCGGGCTACAGGGGGTGGGGGCCAGATACGCAGTATTTT
.	TRBV7-2	TRBJ2-7	.	CASSLVGFAGSYEQYF	TGTGCCAGCAGCTTAGTTGGGTTCGCGGGGTCCTACGAGCAGTACTTC
.	TRBV19	TRBJ2-7	few	CASSIVRGNSYEQYF	TGTGCCAGTAGTATAGTGCGCGGAAACTCCTACGAGCAGTACTTC
TRBD1	TRBV5-1	TRBJ1-1	.	CASSNDRGTMNTEAFF	TGCGCCAGCAGCAACGACAGGGGAACCATGAACACTGAAGCTTTCTTT
TRBD1	TRBV10-1	TRBJ1-1	.	CASSSDRDAEAFF	TGCGCCAGCAGTTCTGACAGGGATGCTGAAGCTTTCTTT
.	TRBV19	TRBJ1-2	few	CASSDYGYTF	TGTGCCTCAAGTGACTATGGCTACACCTTC
.	TRBV7-2	TRBJ1-1	.	CASSKTLFGRAFF	TGTGCCAGCAGCAAAACCCTCTTCGGCAGGGCTTTCTTT
.	TRBV7-2	TRBJ2-5	.	CASSPDVGGWETQYF	TGTGCCAGCAGCCCCGACGTGGGGGGCTGGGAGACCCAGTACTTC
.	TRBV29-1	TRBJ1-3	.	CSVEVRGRAGNTIYF	TGCAGCGTTGAAGTAAGAGGCAGGGCTGGAAACACCATATATTTT
TRBD2	TRBV7-6	TRBJ2-7	.	CASSSDSGNSYEQYF	TGTGCCAGCAGCTCAGATAGCGGGAACTCCTACGAGCAGTACTTC
.	TRBV7-8	TRBJ2-3	few	CASSLDEGPTDTQYF	TGTGCCAGCAGCTTAGACGAGGGGCCCACAGATACGCAGTATTTT
.	TRBV7-9	TRBJ1-2	.	CASSFKGYGYTF	TGTGCCAGCAGCTTTAAGGGCTATGGCTACACCTTC
TRBD2	TRBV2	TRBJ2-3	.	CASRLLAGGYTDTQYF	TGTGCCAGCAGGTTACTAGCGGGGGGTTACACAGATACGCAGTATTTT
TRBD1	TRBV6-1	TRBJ1-1	.	CASSEGQGNTEAFF	TGTGCCAGCAGTGAAGGACAGGGGAACACTGAAGCTTTCTTT